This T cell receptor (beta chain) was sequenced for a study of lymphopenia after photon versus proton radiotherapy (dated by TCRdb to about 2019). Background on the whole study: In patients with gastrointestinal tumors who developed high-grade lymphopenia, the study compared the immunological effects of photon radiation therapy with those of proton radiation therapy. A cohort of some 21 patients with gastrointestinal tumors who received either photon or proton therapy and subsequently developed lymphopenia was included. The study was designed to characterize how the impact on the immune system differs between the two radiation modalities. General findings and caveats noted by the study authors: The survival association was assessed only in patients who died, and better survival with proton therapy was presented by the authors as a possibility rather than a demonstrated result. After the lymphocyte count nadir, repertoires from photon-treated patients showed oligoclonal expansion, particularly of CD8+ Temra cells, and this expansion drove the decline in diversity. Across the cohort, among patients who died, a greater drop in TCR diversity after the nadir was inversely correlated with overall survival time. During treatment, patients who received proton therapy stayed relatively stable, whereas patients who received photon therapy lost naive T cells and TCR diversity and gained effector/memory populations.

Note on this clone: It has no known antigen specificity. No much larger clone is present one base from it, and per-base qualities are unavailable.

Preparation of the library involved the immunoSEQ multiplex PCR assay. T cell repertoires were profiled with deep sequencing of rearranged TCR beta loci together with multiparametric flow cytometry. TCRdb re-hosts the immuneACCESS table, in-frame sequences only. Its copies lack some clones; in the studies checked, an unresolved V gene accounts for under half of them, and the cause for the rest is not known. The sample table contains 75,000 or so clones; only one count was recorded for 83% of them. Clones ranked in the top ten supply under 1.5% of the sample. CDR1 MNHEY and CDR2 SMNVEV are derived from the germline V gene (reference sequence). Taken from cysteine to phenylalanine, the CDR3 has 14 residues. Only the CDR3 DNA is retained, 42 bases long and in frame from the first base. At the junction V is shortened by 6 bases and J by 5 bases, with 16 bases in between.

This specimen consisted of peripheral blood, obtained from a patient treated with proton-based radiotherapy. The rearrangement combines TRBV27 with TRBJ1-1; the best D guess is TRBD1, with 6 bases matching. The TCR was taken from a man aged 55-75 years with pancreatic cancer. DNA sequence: TGTGCCAGCAGCTTGGGGGGCCTGGGGACTGAAGCTTTCTTT. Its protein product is CASSLGGLGTEAFF.